A selection of T cell receptor beta chains follows, all from one sample in a study of T cell responses to AZD1222 COVID-19 vaccine. The protocol was immunoSEQ multiplex PCR, while the TCRdb copy is restricted to in-frame clones and leaves out a portion. The sample has 110,000 to 150,000 clones, approximately 90% seen once. The source material was peripheral blood, sampled on day 0 of AZD1222 vaccination. The receptors were gathered from an adult in good health. Both conserved end residues are part of each CDR3. A D gene is named only where the DNA matches it firmly. Clone sizes are given selectively: once, few, many, or a class where the clone is expanded.

d_gene: -; v_gene: TRBV28; j_gene: TRBJ1-1; abundance: -; CDR3nt: TGTGCCAGCAGTTTGCTCCCCTCGAACACTGAAGCTTTCTTT; CDR3aa: CASSLLPSNTEAFF
d_gene: -; v_gene: TRBV30; j_gene: TRBJ2-2; abundance: few; CDR3nt: TGTGCCTCCCGGGGGACGGAACTGAACACCGGGGAGCTGTTTTTT; CDR3aa: CASRGTELNTGELFF
d_gene: -; v_gene: TRBV4-2; j_gene: TRBJ1-1; abundance: many; CDR3nt: TGTGCCAGCAGCCAACCCGGGACGGTGAACACTGAAGCTTTCTTT; CDR3aa: CASSQPGTVNTEAFF
d_gene: -; v_gene: TRBV4-2; j_gene: TRBJ2-5; abundance: -; CDR3nt: TGTGCCAGCAGCCAAGATGGGGCAAAGAAAGAGACCCAGTACTTC; CDR3aa: CASSQDGAKKETQYF
d_gene: -; v_gene: TRBV12-3/TRBV12-4; j_gene: TRBJ1-2; abundance: -; CDR3nt: TGTGCCAGCCAGCGGGGGGGACACAATGGCTACACCTTC; CDR3aa: CASQRGGHNGYTF
d_gene: -; v_gene: TRBV27; j_gene: TRBJ1-3; abundance: -; CDR3nt: TGTGCCAGCAGTTTCAGGGGCTCAGGAGGAAACACCATATATTTT; CDR3aa: CASSFRGSGGNTIYF
d_gene: -; v_gene: TRBV15; j_gene: TRBJ1-3; abundance: -; CDR3nt: TGTGCCAGCCAAGCGGCCTCTGGAAACACCATATATTTT; CDR3aa: CASQAASGNTIYF
d_gene: -; v_gene: TRBV6-5; j_gene: TRBJ1-1; abundance: -; CDR3nt: TGTGCCAGCACGGGACGGTTGAACACTGAAGCTTTCTTT; CDR3aa: CASTGRLNTEAFF
d_gene: -; v_gene: TRBV28; j_gene: TRBJ2-2; abundance: -; CDR3nt: TGTGCCAGCAGCCTCCTCACCGGGGAGCTGTTTTTT; CDR3aa: CASSLLTGELFF
d_gene: TRBD2; v_gene: TRBV2; j_gene: TRBJ2-1; abundance: -; CDR3nt: TGTGCCAGCAGTGGGGGTAGCGGGAGTGGGTCCTACAATGAGCAGTTCTTC; CDR3aa: CASSGGSGSGSYNEQFF
d_gene: -; v_gene: TRBV19; j_gene: TRBJ2-5; abundance: -; CDR3nt: TGTGCCACTACATGGCGTGAGCCTGGCGGATGGGAGACCCAGTACTTC; CDR3aa: CATTWREPGGWETQYF
d_gene: -; v_gene: TRBV28; j_gene: TRBJ2-5; abundance: -; CDR3nt: TGTGCCAGCAGTTTTTATGGCGGAAACCAAGAGACCCAGTACTTC; CDR3aa: CASSFYGGNQETQYF
d_gene: TRBD1; v_gene: TRBV27; j_gene: TRBJ1-6; abundance: few; CDR3nt: TGTGCCAGCAGTCGGACAGGGACAAATTCACCCCTCCACTTT; CDR3aa: CASSRTGTNSPLHF
d_gene: TRBD2; v_gene: TRBV5-1; j_gene: TRBJ2-1; abundance: few; CDR3nt: TGCGCCAGCAGCTTGGGACTAGCGGGTGATTCCTACAATGAGCAGTTCTTC; CDR3aa: CASSLGLAGDSYNEQFF
d_gene: -; v_gene: TRBV5-6; j_gene: TRBJ1-6; abundance: -; CDR3nt: TGTGCCAGCAACGACCGAGCGGCTCCCCTCCACTTT; CDR3aa: CASNDRAAPLHF
d_gene: -; v_gene: TRBV5-6; j_gene: TRBJ1-4; abundance: -; CDR3nt: TGTGCCAGCAGAGTTTGGGGGCTAGGTGAAAAACTGTTTTTT; CDR3aa: CASRVWGLGEKLFF
d_gene: TRBD2; v_gene: TRBV11-2; j_gene: TRBJ2-7; abundance: -; CDR3nt: TGTGCCAGCAGCTTAGGGCTAGCGGGGCTACTTTACGAGCAGTACTTC; CDR3aa: CASSLGLAGLLYEQYF
d_gene: -; v_gene: TRBV14; j_gene: TRBJ1-1; abundance: -; CDR3nt: TGTGCCAGCAGCCAGGGAATGGGGGCTTTCTTT; CDR3aa: CASSQGMGAFF
d_gene: -; v_gene: TRBV11-2; j_gene: TRBJ1-3; abundance: -; CDR3nt: TGTGCCAGCAGCAACCAGGGGAACACCATATATTTT; CDR3aa: CASSNQGNTIYF
d_gene: -; v_gene: TRBV6-5; j_gene: TRBJ2-5; abundance: -; CDR3nt: TGTGCCAGCAGTAGGACAGAAGAGACCCAGTACTTC; CDR3aa: CASSRTEETQYF
d_gene: TRBD1; v_gene: TRBV2; j_gene: TRBJ1-3; abundance: once; CDR3nt: TGTGCCAGCAGTGCCTCAGGGGGCTGCGGAAACACCATATATTTT; CDR3aa: CASSASGGCGNTIYF
d_gene: -; v_gene: TRBV6-5; j_gene: TRBJ1-2; abundance: -; CDR3nt: TGTGCCAGCCGGGGGCCCTATGGCTACACCTTC; CDR3aa: CASRGPYGYTF
d_gene: TRBD1; v_gene: TRBV27; j_gene: TRBJ1-2; abundance: -; CDR3nt: TGTGCCAGCATTGAGGTCGGGGACAGGGGGTATCGCTACACCTTC; CDR3aa: CASIEVGDRGYRYTF
d_gene: -; v_gene: TRBV7-9; j_gene: TRBJ2-3; abundance: -; CDR3nt: TGTGCCAGCAGCTTAGAGGCAGCTAGCACAGATACGCAGTATTTT; CDR3aa: CASSLEAASTDTQYF
d_gene: -; v_gene: TRBV5-4; j_gene: TRBJ2-7; abundance: -; CDR3nt: TGTGCCAGCAGCTTGGATTTTCGCCTTCCCGAGCAGTACTTC; CDR3aa: CASSLDFRLPEQYF
d_gene: -; v_gene: TRBV2; j_gene: TRBJ1-5; abundance: -; CDR3nt: TGTGCCAGCAGTGGGTCGAATCGCAATCAGCCCCAGCATTTT; CDR3aa: CASSGSNRNQPQHF
d_gene: TRBD2; v_gene: TRBV5-6; j_gene: TRBJ2-7; abundance: -; CDR3nt: TGTGCCAGCAGCTTACTCGGGAGGTCCTACGAGCAGTACTTC; CDR3aa: CASSLLGRSYEQYF
d_gene: -; v_gene: TRBV12-5; j_gene: TRBJ1-2; abundance: -; CDR3nt: TGTGCTAGTGGTTTGGTACTGGCCACACGGCAGGGAAACTATGGCTACACCTTC; CDR3aa: CASGLVLATRQGNYGYTF
d_gene: TRBD1; v_gene: TRBV5-1; j_gene: TRBJ1-2; abundance: -; CDR3nt: TGCGCCAGCAGCTCAATCCTCGGACAGACAGGGATCTATGGCTACACCTTC; CDR3aa: CASSSILGQTGIYGYTF
d_gene: -; v_gene: TRBV11-2; j_gene: TRBJ2-7; abundance: -; CDR3nt: TGTGCCAGCAGCGACCGGGACGGACTCTACGAGCAGTACTTC; CDR3aa: CASSDRDGLYEQYF
d_gene: TRBD1; v_gene: TRBV5-1; j_gene: TRBJ1-1; abundance: -; CDR3nt: TGCGCCAGCAGCTCGACAGGGGAGGGTACTGAAGCTTTCTTT; CDR3aa: CASSSTGEGTEAFF
d_gene: -; v_gene: TRBV20-1; j_gene: TRBJ1-3; abundance: once; CDR3nt: TGCAGTGCTCCTAGGGGGAACACCATATATTTT; CDR3aa: CSAPRGNTIYF
d_gene: -; v_gene: TRBV11-2; j_gene: TRBJ2-5; abundance: -; CDR3nt: TGTGCCAGCAGCTTAGAGGCACCCTGGACGGAAGAGACCCAGTACTTC; CDR3aa: CASSLEAPWTEETQYF
d_gene: -; v_gene: TRBV15; j_gene: TRBJ2-7; abundance: -; CDR3nt: TGTGCCACCAGCAGAGGCAAAAAGTTCTACGAGCAGTACTTC; CDR3aa: CATSRGKKFYEQYF
d_gene: TRBD1; v_gene: TRBV6-5; j_gene: TRBJ1-2; abundance: -; CDR3nt: TGTGCCAGCAGTTACTCATACAGGGGATATGGCTACACCTTC; CDR3aa: CASSYSYRGYGYTF
d_gene: TRBD2; v_gene: TRBV28; j_gene: TRBJ2-6; abundance: -; CDR3nt: TGTGCCAGCAGTTTAGCCTTGGGAGGGGTCGGGGCCAACGTCCTGACTTTC; CDR3aa: CASSLALGGVGANVLTF
d_gene: -; v_gene: TRBV10-2; j_gene: TRBJ1-3; abundance: -; CDR3nt: TGCGCCAGCAGGACGCCTGGAAACACCATATATTTT; CDR3aa: CASRTPGNTIYF
d_gene: TRBD1; v_gene: TRBV28; j_gene: TRBJ2-5; abundance: -; CDR3nt: TGTGCCAGCAGTCCACGGGGACAGATCCAAGAGACCCAGTACTTC; CDR3aa: CASSPRGQIQETQYF
d_gene: TRBD1; v_gene: TRBV30; j_gene: TRBJ2-7; abundance: -; CDR3nt: TGTGCCTGGAGTCCAGGGACAGCCTACGAGCAGTACTTC; CDR3aa: CAWSPGTAYEQYF
d_gene: -; v_gene: TRBV19; j_gene: TRBJ2-1; abundance: -; CDR3nt: TGTGCCAGTAGTGAGACCCCTCCGGGATACAATGAGCAGTTCTTC; CDR3aa: CASSETPPGYNEQFF
d_gene: TRBD1; v_gene: TRBV5-8; j_gene: TRBJ1-1; abundance: -; CDR3nt: TGTGCCAGCAGACCCGGGACAGGGTTAAAGAACACTGAAGCTTTCTTT; CDR3aa: CASRPGTGLKNTEAFF
d_gene: -; v_gene: TRBV5-4; j_gene: TRBJ2-5; abundance: -; CDR3nt: TGTGCCAGCCGCAGGGGAACGGAACAAGAGACCCAGTACTTC; CDR3aa: CASRRGTEQETQYF
d_gene: TRBD1; v_gene: TRBV12-3/TRBV12-4; j_gene: TRBJ1-2; abundance: -; CDR3nt: TGTGCCAGCAGTTTTAGGGGGCCCTATGGCTACACCTTC; CDR3aa: CASSFRGPYGYTF
d_gene: TRBD1; v_gene: TRBV4-1; j_gene: TRBJ1-3; abundance: -; CDR3nt: TGCGCCAGCAGATACAGACAGGGTTCCGGAAACACCATATATTTT; CDR3aa: CASRYRQGSGNTIYF
d_gene: -; v_gene: TRBV19; j_gene: TRBJ1-4; abundance: -; CDR3nt: TGTGCCAGTAGTCCTCAGGGCAACGGGCATGAAAAACTGTTTTTT; CDR3aa: CASSPQGNGHEKLFF
d_gene: TRBD2; v_gene: TRBV6-1; j_gene: TRBJ2-3; abundance: -; CDR3nt: TGTGCCAGCAGTGAGGGGCGCGGGGGGGATACGCAGTATTTT; CDR3aa: CASSEGRGGDTQYF
d_gene: -; v_gene: TRBV7-9; j_gene: TRBJ1-2; abundance: -; CDR3nt: TGTGCCAGCAGCCTCTTTACAGACTATGGCTACACCTTC; CDR3aa: CASSLFTDYGYTF
d_gene: -; v_gene: TRBV30; j_gene: TRBJ2-1; abundance: -; CDR3nt: TGTGCCTGGATCCCCGAGTACAATGAGCAGTTCTTC; CDR3aa: CAWIPEYNEQFF
d_gene: -; v_gene: TRBV19; j_gene: TRBJ2-1; abundance: -; CDR3nt: TGTGCCAGTAGTCTCGGGGCAAGCTCCTACAATGAGCAGTTCTTC; CDR3aa: CASSLGASSYNEQFF
d_gene: TRBD2; v_gene: TRBV29-1; j_gene: TRBJ2-5; abundance: -; CDR3nt: TGCAGCTCGGGGGGACTAGCGGAGACCCAGTACTTC; CDR3aa: CSSGGLAETQYF
d_gene: -; v_gene: TRBV27; j_gene: TRBJ1-1; abundance: -; CDR3nt: TGTGCCAGCAGGGGGGCAGGGAACACTGAAGCTTTCTTT; CDR3aa: CASRGAGNTEAFF
d_gene: -; v_gene: TRBV7-9; j_gene: TRBJ1-1; abundance: once; CDR3nt: TGTGCCAGCAGCCCTCGGCAGGGGATGAACACTGAAGCTTTCTTT; CDR3aa: CASSPRQGMNTEAFF
d_gene: TRBD1; v_gene: TRBV7-8; j_gene: TRBJ1-1; abundance: -; CDR3nt: TGTGCCAGCAGCTTAATGGACAGGCGTACTGAAGCTTTCTTT; CDR3aa: CASSLMDRRTEAFF
d_gene: -; v_gene: TRBV4-1; j_gene: TRBJ2-2; abundance: -; CDR3nt: TGCGCCAGCAGCCAAGAGTTGGGGAACTTGGCCGGGGAGCTGTTTTTT; CDR3aa: CASSQELGNLAGELFF
d_gene: -; v_gene: TRBV28; j_gene: TRBJ1-5; abundance: -; CDR3nt: TGTGCCAGCGTGAGACTGGGACGGACCAATCAGCCCCAGCATTTT; CDR3aa: CASVRLGRTNQPQHF